This T cell receptor beta chain emerged from a study of sequential checkpoint blockade in melanoma. Whole-study context: After both sequences, patients received maintenance nivolumab. About two dozen patients had tumor biopsies before treatment and at week 13.

The method was immunoSEQ multiplex PCR; TCRdb's version includes in-frame clones alone and lacks a portion of them. The sample has approximately 6,800 clones, 20% to 25% seen once. Sample treatment: randomized to nivolumab then ipilimumab (arm A) or the reverse (arm B). No patient had prior DNA-damaging chemotherapy. On this clone: Its matching antigen is unknown.

General study findings and limits: For nivolumab-first patients, baseline tumor clonality was associated with response.

The sequence derives from a human donor with melanoma. This specimen consisted of tumor tissue (inferred from file names), obtained from a patient given nivolumab and ipilimumab in sequence.

The CDR3 loop is CASSRRQNTEAFF. The CDR3 DNA reads as TGTGCCAGCAGCCGACGGCAGAACACTGAAGCTTTCTTT. This chain connects TRBV28 to TRBJ1-1; D not resolved. Trimming took off 6 bases at V and 1 base at J, with 9 bases between the two ends. Germline CDR1 and CDR2: MDHEN and SYDVKM. CDR3 size: 13 residues. Full variable domain (remainder filled in from reference TRBV28 and TRBJ1-1): DVKVTQSSRYLVKRTGEKVFLECVQDMDHENMFWYRQDPGLGLRLIYFSYDVKMKEKGDIPEGYSVSREKKERFSLILESASTNQTSMYLCASSRRQNTEAFFGQGTRLTVV.